This T cell receptor (beta chain) was sequenced for a study of radiotherapy plus CTLA-4 blockade in lung cancer. At the level of the study: Disease control was seen in 31% of patients, objective responses in more than 15%.

Whole-study results and caveats: Interferon-beta and early blood T cell clone dynamics reportedly predicted response best. Some TCR clones had been derived from tumors. These clones expanded in peripheral blood after radiotherapy plus ipilimumab.

Focal radiation with ipilimumab CTLA-4 blockade was given to patients with chemo-refractory metastatic non-small-cell lung cancer. In germline, CDR1 is MNHEY, CDR2 SVGAGI. V dropped 5 bases and J dropped 6 bases, with 15 bases sitting between them. The CDR3 spans 14 residues. The table lists this clone with a count of one. Its antigen is currently unknown. The assay was immunoSEQ multiplex PCR, and TCRdb's table has in-frame clones only and misses some. Of almost 55,000 clones listed, more than 60% are singletons. This TCR was recovered from a human donor with non-small cell lung cancer who had a partial response to radiotherapy plus ipilimumab. The sequencing used peripheral blood, collected from a patient treated with radiotherapy plus ipilimumab. V is TRBV6-5 and J is TRBJ2-3; D call uncertain. In DNA form, the CDR3 reads TGTGCCAGCAGTGCAGGAAGGCCCCCGGATACGCAGTATTTT. Its translation is CASSAGRPPDTQYF.